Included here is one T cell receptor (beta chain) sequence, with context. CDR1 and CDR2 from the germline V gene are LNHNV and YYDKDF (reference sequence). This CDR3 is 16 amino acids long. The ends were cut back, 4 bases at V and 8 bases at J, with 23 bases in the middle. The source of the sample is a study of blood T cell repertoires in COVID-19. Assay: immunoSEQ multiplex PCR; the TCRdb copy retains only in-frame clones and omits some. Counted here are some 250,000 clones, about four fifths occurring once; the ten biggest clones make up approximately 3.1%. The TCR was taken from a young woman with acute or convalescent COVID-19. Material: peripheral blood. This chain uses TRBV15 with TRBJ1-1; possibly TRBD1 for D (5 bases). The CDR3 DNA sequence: TGTGCCACCAGCACGAGGTTAACGTGGGGGGTCCAAGAAGCTTTCTTT. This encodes CATSTRLTWGVQEAFF.